This T cell receptor (beta chain) was retrieved from a study of radiation and T cells in renal cell carcinoma. Study background: Nephrectomy followed 15 Gy stereotactic body radiation by 4 weeks. Study-wide findings and caveats: Baseline intratumoral clonotype presence is unknown without pretreatment biopsies.

The sample's time point: blood 2 weeks post-SBRT. This sample's treatment: 15 Gy SBRT to primary tumor, nephrectomy 4 weeks later. Blood was sampled at baseline, 2 weeks and 4 weeks after SBRT. The tumor was a clear cell renal cell carcinoma. The method was immunoSEQ multiplex PCR; TCRdb's version includes in-frame clones alone and lacks a portion of them. The table includes over 55,000 clones, around 80% detected once. The CDR3 is 17 residues long. CDR1 and CDR2 from the germline V gene are SGHNT and YYREEE (reference sequence). V lost 3 bases, J lost 6 bases, and 16 bases stayed unmatched. Points on this clone: The antigen is not known.

The sequence was collected from a man between 60 and 75 years old with renal cell carcinoma. The V and J genes are TRBV5-4 and TRBJ1-2; 8 nucleotides agree with TRBD1. Sequencing was performed on blood, taken from a patient whose treatment included radiotherapy and nephrectomy. CDR3 coding DNA: TGTGCCAGCAGCTCCACGGGACAGGCTCACCTGGGAAATGGCTACACCTTC. This sequence encodes CASSSTGQAHLGNGYTF. The full variable domain, with the rest looked up from reference TRBV5-4 and TRBJ1-2, is ETGVTQSPTHLIKTRGQQVTLRCSSQSGHNTVSWYQQALGQGPQFIFQYYREEENGRGNFPPRFSGLQFPNYSSELNVNALELDDSALYLCASSSTGQAHLGNGYTFGSGTRLTVV.